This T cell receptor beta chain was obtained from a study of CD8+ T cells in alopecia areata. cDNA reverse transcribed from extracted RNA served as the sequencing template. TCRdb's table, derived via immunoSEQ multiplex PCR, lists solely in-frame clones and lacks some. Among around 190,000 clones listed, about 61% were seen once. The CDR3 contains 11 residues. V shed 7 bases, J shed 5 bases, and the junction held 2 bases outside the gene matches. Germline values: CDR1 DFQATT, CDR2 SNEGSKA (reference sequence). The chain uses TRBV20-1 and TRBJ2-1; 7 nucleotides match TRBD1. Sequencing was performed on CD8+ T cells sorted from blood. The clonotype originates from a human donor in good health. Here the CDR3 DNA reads TGCAGTGGGGACAGTCACAATGAGCAGTTCTTC. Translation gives CSGDSHNEQFF.